These 9 T cell receptor beta chains came from one sample sequenced in a study of T cells in localized non-small cell lung cancer. Sequencing was performed with immunoSEQ multiplex PCR; in TCRdb, only in-frame clones are kept and a portion is missing. The top ten clones hold 2.8% of a sample with fewer than 90,000 clones, around four fifths of them seen once. Sequencing used peripheral blood, obtained before any cancer treatment. These receptor sequences come from a man between 35 and 75 years old with stage I lung adenocarcinoma.

This clone is a singleton in its sample. This rearrangement joins TRBV27 to TRBJ2-2; D uncertain. Trimming left V 7 bases short and J 8 bases short, with 8 bases between. The CDR3 is 11 residues long. Germline V CDR1 and CDR2: MNHEY, SMNVEV (reference sequence). The DNA of the CDR3 is TGTGCCAGCATAAATAAAGGGGAGCTGTTTTTT. Translation gives CASINKGELFF.

The CDR3 loop is CASSPGLAGDTQYF. The CDR3 nucleotides read TGTGCCAGCAGCCCGGGACTAGCGGGGGATACGCAGTATTTT. V and J are TRBV7-9 and TRBJ2-3, with 13 bases lining up with TRBD2. The CDR3 consists of 14 residues. The germline V gene has CDR1 SEHNR and CDR2 FQNEAQ (reference sequence). J lost 6 bases, V lost 5 bases, and 2 bases had no gene match.

J is TRBJ2-5 and V is TRBV19; 8 nucleotides match TRBD2. Germline V gene lookup returns CDR1 LNHDA and CDR2 SQIVND (reference sequence). CDR3 length: 13 amino acids. Losses at the gene ends were 4 bases for V and 3 bases for J; bases not matched to a gene: 1. The CDR3 nucleotides are TGTGCCAGTAGTAAGGGACTAGAAGAGACCCAGTACTTC. Residues: CASSKGLEETQYF.

In regard to this clone: The junction and the germline gene differ at one end; a read error may be behind it. V is TRBV2 and J is TRBJ2-7, with D uncertain. The CDR3 totals 12 residues. Germline CDR1 and CDR2: SNHLY and FYNNEI. CDR3 coding DNA: TGTGCCAGCAGTGAAAGTTCCGATAGGGATCTGTTC. Translation: CASSESSDRDLF.

The rearrangement joins TRBV2 to TRBJ2-7; the D is unclear. Germline V CDR1 and CDR2: SNHLY, FYNNEI. This CDR3 is 15 amino acids long. The V end was cut by 5 bases, the J end by 2 bases, with 16 bases between. In DNA form, the CDR3 reads TGTGCCAGCAGTCCTACCGCGCATGGTACCTACGAGCAGTACTTC. Translating gives CASSPTAHGTYEQYF.

The chain recombines TRBV2 with TRBJ1-2; the match to TRBD1 covers 8 bases. The CDR3 length is 14 residues. Germline trimming cut 7 bases from V and 3 bases from J; bases unmatched to any gene: 7. Germline values: CDR1 SNHLY, CDR2 FYNNEI. The CDR3 sequence: CASIQGANDYGYTF. The CDR3 DNA reads as TGTGCCAGCATTCAGGGGGCGAATGACTATGGCTACACCTTC.

This sequence joins TRBV7-8 and TRBJ2-1, with 11 bases that match TRBD2. The CDR3 loop spans 15 amino acids. Trimming removed 5 bases from V and 6 bases from J; junction bases left unmatched: 6. Germline V gene lookup returns CDR1 SGHVS and CDR2 FQNEAQ. The CDR3 sequence: CASSRLAGGPNEQFF. The CDR3 DNA sequence: TGTGCCAGCAGCCGGTTAGCGGGGGGGCCCAATGAGCAGTTCTTC.

This chain links TRBV30 with TRBJ1-2, with 8 bases identical to TRBD1. The CDR3 covers 16 residues. CDR1 GTSNPN and CDR2 SVGIG come from the germline V gene (reference sequence). The V and J ends lost 4 bases and 5 bases, in that order; junction bases with no gene match: 15. Here the CDR3 reads CAWNRDRRSSTYGYTF. CDR3 bases: TGTGCCTGGAACCGGGACAGGAGAAGTAGTACATATGGCTACACCTTC.

The sample holds one count of this clone. This chain uses TRBV6-1 with TRBJ2-1; 8 nucleotides agree with TRBD1. Germline V gene lookup returns CDR1 MNHNS and CDR2 SASEGT. After removal of 10 bases from V and 7 bases from J, the junction contained 3 bases not matched to a gene. The CDR3 has 11 amino acids. The CDR3 sequence: CATRQGNEQFF. As DNA, the CDR3 is TGTGCCACCCGACAGGGGAATGAGCAGTTCTTC.